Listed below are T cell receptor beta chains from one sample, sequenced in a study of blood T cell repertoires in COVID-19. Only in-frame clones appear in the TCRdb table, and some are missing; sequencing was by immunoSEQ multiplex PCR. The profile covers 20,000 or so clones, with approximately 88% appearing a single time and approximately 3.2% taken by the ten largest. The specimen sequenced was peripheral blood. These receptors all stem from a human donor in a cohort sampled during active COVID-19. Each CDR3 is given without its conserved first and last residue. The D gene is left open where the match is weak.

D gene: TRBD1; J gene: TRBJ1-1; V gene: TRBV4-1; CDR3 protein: ASSQLQGVHTEAF
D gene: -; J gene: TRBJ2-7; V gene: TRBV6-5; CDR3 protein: ASSSGTSEQY
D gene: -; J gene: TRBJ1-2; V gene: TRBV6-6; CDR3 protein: ASSSNSGTLHGYT
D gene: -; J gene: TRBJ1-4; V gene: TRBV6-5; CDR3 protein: AGLGGAGEKLF
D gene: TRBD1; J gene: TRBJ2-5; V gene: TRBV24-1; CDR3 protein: ATKGTGQETQY
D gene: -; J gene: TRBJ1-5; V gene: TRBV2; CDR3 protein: ASTQGGGRSNQPQH
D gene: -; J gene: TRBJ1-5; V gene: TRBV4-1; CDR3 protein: ASSQGYGSGTNQPQH
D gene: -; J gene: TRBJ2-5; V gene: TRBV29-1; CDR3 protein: SVGGETQY
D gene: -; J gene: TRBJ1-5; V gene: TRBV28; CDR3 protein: ASSSLSGGQPQH
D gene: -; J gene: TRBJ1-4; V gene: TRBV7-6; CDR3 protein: ASSLRGTTNEKLF
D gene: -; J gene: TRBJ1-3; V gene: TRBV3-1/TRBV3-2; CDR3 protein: ASSPVMSSGNTIY
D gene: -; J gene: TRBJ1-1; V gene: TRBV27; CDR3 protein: ASSLSRGNTEAF
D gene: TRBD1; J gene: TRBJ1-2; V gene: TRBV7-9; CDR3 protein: ASSLDGWTGDYGYT
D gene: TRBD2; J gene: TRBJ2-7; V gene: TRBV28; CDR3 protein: ASRSGGLGEQY
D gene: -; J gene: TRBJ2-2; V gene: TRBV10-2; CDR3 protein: ASSDKGTGELF
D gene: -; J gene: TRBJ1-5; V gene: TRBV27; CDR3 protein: ASRQKQGVGQPQH
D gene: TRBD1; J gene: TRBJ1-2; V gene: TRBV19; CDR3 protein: ASTLGQGYGYT
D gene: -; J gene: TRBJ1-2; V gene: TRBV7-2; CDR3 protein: ASSSSLWGLLGYT
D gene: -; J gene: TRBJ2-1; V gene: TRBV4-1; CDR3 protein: ASSQGGSVNEQF
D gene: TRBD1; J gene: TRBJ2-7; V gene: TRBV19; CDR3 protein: ASSSGTGNEQY
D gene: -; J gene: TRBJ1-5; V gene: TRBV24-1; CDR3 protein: ATSGSQSNNQPQH
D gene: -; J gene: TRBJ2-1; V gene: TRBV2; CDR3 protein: ASSPQTSGYNEQF
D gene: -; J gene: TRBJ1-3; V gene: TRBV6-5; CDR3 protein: ASRTDAGNTIY
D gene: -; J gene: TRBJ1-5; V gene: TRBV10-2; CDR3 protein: ASTRQDNQPQH
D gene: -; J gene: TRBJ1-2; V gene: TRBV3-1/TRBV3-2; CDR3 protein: ASSQGGTAYYT
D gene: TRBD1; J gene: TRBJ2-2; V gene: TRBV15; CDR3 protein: ATSTGQVHTGELF
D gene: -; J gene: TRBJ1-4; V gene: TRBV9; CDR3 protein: ASSVAGGGLF
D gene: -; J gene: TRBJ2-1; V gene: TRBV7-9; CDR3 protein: ASSRAMRNEQF
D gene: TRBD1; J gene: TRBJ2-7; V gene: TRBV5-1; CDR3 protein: ASSPVSGGYEQY
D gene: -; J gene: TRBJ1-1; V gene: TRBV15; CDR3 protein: ATSRDLNTEAF
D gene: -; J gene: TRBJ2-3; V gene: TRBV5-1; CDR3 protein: ASSLEGGRSTDTQY
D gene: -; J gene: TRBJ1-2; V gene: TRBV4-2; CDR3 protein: ASSQDPSGANGYT
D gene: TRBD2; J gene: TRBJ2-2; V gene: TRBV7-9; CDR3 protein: ASSLGTSGELF
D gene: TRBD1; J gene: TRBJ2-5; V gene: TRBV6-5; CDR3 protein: ASSQTGAGQETQY
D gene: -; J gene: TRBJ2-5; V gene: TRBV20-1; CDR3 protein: SARDLSTQY
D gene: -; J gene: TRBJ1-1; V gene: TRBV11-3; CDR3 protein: ASSRSQGSTEAF
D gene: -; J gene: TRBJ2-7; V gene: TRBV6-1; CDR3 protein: ASSEQAGPGSYEQY
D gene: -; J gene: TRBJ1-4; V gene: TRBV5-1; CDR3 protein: ASSLTGKATNEKLF
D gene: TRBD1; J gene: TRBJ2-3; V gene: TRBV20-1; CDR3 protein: SAGGTVNITDTQY
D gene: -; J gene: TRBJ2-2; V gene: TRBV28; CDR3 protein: ASRSRVAGELF
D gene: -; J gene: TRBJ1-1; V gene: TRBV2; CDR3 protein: ASTPGQYTEAF
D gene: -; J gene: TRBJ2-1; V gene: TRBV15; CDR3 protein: ATSRDSGSEQF
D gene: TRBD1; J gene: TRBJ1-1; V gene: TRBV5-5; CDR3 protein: ASSSGQGSLNTEAF
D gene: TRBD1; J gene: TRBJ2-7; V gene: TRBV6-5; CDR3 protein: ASRSHRGVYEQY
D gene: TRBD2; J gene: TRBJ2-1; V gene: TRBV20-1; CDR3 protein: SASGLAGEAGYNEQF
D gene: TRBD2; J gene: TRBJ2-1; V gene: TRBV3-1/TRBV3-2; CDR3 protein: ASSPGTSGRIREQF
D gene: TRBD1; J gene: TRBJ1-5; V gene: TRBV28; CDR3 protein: ASSLLGTGPSNQPQH
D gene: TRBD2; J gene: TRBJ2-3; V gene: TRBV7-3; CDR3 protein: ASSRTSGSPDTQY
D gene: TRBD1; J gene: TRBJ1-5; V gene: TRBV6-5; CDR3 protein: ASSPRGQSNQPQH
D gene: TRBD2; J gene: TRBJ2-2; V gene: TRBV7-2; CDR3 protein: ASSLNRAGVAGELF
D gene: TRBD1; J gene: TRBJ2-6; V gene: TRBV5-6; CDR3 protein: ASSVTGVGANVLT
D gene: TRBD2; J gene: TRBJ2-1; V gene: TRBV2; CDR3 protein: ASRAGGNNEQF